One sample yielded the 18 T cell receptor beta chains listed below, sequenced in a study of control samples from healthy donors and cancer patients. Assay: immunoSEQ multiplex PCR; the TCRdb copy retains only in-frame clones and omits some. Among 100,000 to 150,000 clones, approximately 90% were seen once, and the ten largest hold 8.6%. The sequenced material came from blood. The receptors derive from a man aged 18 to 30 in good health.

The J gene is TRBJ2-3, the V gene TRBV4-1, with 7 bases identical to TRBD2. This CDR3 contains 17 residues. Unmatched junction bases numbered 11, after V lost 3 bases and J lost 2 bases. In germline, CDR1 is MGHRA, CDR2 YSYEKL. The CDR3 DNA reads as TGCGCCAGCAGCCAGACCCCGATTGGGGGGGACACAGATACGCAGTATTTT. This codes for CASSQTPIGGDTDTQYF.

The chain carries TRBV5-4 and TRBJ2-2; D is unclear. V was shortened by 2 bases and J by 3 bases, with 8 bases between the two germline ends. CDR3 length: 14 residues. Germline lookup yields CDR1 SGHNT and CDR2 YYREEE (reference sequence). The DNA for the CDR3 is TGTGCCAGCAGCTTTAACGGCGACACCGGGGAGCTGTTTTTT. This translates into CASSFNGDTGELFF. The full variable domain, rest sourced from reference TRBV5-4 and TRBJ2-2, is ETGVTQSPTHLIKTRGQQVTLRCSSQSGHNTVSWYQQALGQGPQFIFQYYREEENGRGNFPPRFSGLQFPNYSSELNVNALELDDSALYLCASSFNGDTGELFFGEGSRLTVL.

V is TRBV11-2 and J is TRBJ2-5, with D hard to call. V shed 0 bases and J shed 5 bases, with 7 bases lying between them. Germline V gives CDR1 SGHAT, CDR2 FQNNGV. The CDR3 spans 13 residues. This chain's CDR3 is CASSLERSETQYF. The CDR3 coding sequence is TGTGCCAGCAGCTTAGAGCGGAGCGAGACCCAGTACTTC.

The chain is built from TRBV10-3 and TRBJ1-1; a weak D match, TRBD1 (6 bases). Trimming took 0 bases from V and 4 from J, leaving 6 bases between them. Germline loops: CDR1 ENHRY, CDR2 SYGVKD. The CDR3 has 13 amino acids. The CDR3 coding sequence is TGTGCCATCAGTGAGTCGGGGGCCACTGAAGCTTTCTTT. Amino acid sequence: CAISESGATEAFF.

This chain connects TRBV5-6 to TRBJ2-5; D not certain. The V gene lost 4 bases and the J gene lost 4 bases, with 11 bases spanning the gap. The CDR3 extends over 13 amino acids. CDR1 and CDR2 (germline): SGHDT, YYEEEE. Here the CDR3 DNA reads TGTGCCAGCAGCATGGGGTTGCGAGAGACCCAGTACTTC. Protein: CASSMGLRETQYF.

The chain joins TRBV6-5 to TRBJ2-1, with TRBD1 as a possible D gene (6 bases). V lost 0 bases and J lost 8, with 11 bases in between. This CDR3 is 14 amino acids long. Germline V gene data show CDR1 as MNHEY and CDR2 as SVGAGI. In nucleotides, the CDR3 is TGTGCCAGCAGTTACTCGAGGGGGAGAGATGAGCAGTTCTTC. Translated: CASSYSRGRDEQFF.

This clone was found once. Relative to the germline gene, one junction end is altered; a read error may explain this. The genes are TRBV27 and TRBJ1-6, with TRBD1 matching 11 bases. Germline CDR1 and CDR2: MNHEY and SMNVEV (reference sequence). This CDR3 has 16 residues. The CDR3 here is CASSLEGTGGNSPLRF. The DNA of the CDR3 is TGTGCCAGCAGTTTAGAAGGGACAGGGGGAAATTCACCCCTCCGCTTT.

The chain recombines TRBV11-1 with TRBJ1-2, with 7 bases aligning to TRBD1. The CDR3 runs to 14 residues. V lost 4 bases to trimming and J lost 6 bases; unmatched junction nucleotides: 8. Germline V gene data show CDR1 as SGHAT and CDR2 as FQDESV (reference sequence). The CDR3 region is CASSSGQILDGYTF. CDR3 bases: TGTGCCAGCAGCTCGGGACAGATCCTGGATGGCTACACCTTC.

V usage is TRBV11-2 and J usage is TRBJ1-1; 7 nucleotides match TRBD1. This CDR3 has 16 residues. Germline V CDR1 and CDR2: SGHAT, FQNNGV. V trimming: 6 bases; J trimming: 1 base; junction bases outside the gene matches: 11. The DNA for the CDR3 is TGTGCCAGCAGTCAAGGGAGGGGGCGAAGGAACACTGAAGCTTTCTTT. Translated: CASSQGRGRRNTEAFF.

The J gene is TRBJ1-1, the V gene TRBV23-1; tentatively, D is TRBD1 (5 bases). TRBV23-1 is noted as an ORF with a role that remains uncertain. V dropped 7 bases and J dropped 6 bases, with 30 bases sitting between them. The length of the CDR3 is 18 residues. The DNA for the CDR3 is TGCGCCAGCAAAACCAATCTCCGGGACGCCGTTGGTATTCCTGAAGCTTTCTTT. It yields the protein CASKTNLRDAVGIPEAFF.

The chain is built from TRBV29-1 and TRBJ1-2; D might be TRBD1 (5 bases). Trimming stripped 6 bases from V and 3 bases from J, with 8 bases between. The V gene's germline CDR1 is SQVTM and CDR2 ANQGSEA. The CDR3 length is 11 residues. The CDR3 coding sequence is TGCAGCGTCAGGGTTGACTATGGCTACACCTTC. Translating it yields CSVRVDYGYTF.

The V call is TRBV20-1, the J call TRBJ1-2; possibly TRBD1 for D (5 bases). In germline, CDR1 is DFQATT, CDR2 SNEGSKA (reference sequence). The CDR3 runs to 11 residues. DNA for the CDR3: TGCACCGTTGGGCAGGGAGATGGCTACACCTTC. The encoded protein is CTVGQGDGYTF.

J is TRBJ1-2 and V is TRBV13; D unresolved. V was clipped by 3 bases and J by 3 bases, with 5 bases between them. The CDR3 loop spans 12 amino acids. CDR1 is PRHDT, CDR2 FYEKMQ, per germline (reference sequence). The CDR3 sequence: CASSFRHYGYTF. The CDR3, as DNA: TGTGCCAGCAGCTTCAGGCACTATGGCTACACCTTC.

V is TRBV20-1 and J is TRBJ1-4; no firm D call. The V end lost 3 bases, the J end lost 4 bases, and 12 bases lay between the germline ends. Germline CDR1 is DFQATT and CDR2 is SNEGSKA (reference sequence). There are 14 residues in the CDR3. In nucleotides, the CDR3 is TGCAGTGCTAGTAAACCCGGGGTTAATGAAAAACTGTTTTTT. Its protein product is CSASKPGVNEKLFF.

This chain connects TRBV28 to TRBJ1-1, with unresolved D. Per germline, CDR1 MDHEN and CDR2 SYDVKM. The CDR3 totals 14 residues. V was trimmed by 5 bases and J by 4 bases, leaving 14 bases between them. CDR3 sequence: CASSLTLTLTEAFF. CDR3 bases: TGTGCCAGCAGTCTCACTTTAACCCTCACTGAAGCTTTCTTT. The full variable domain, with the rest looked up from reference TRBV28 and TRBJ1-1, is DVKVTQSSRYLVKRTGEKVFLECVQDMDHENMFWYRQDPGLGLRLIYFSYDVKMKEKGDIPEGYSVSREKKERFSLILESASTNQTSMYLCASSLTLTLTEAFFGQGTRLTVV.

CDR3 bases: TGTGCCAGCAGCGGAGGACTGGACACTGAAGCTTTCTTT. Residues: CASSGGLDTEAFF. The rearrangement joins TRBV9 to TRBJ1-1; no firm D call. This CDR3 is 13 amino acids long. Germline V gives CDR1 SGDLS, CDR2 YYNGEE. Trimming cost V 3 bases and J 3 bases, with 9 bases left between them.

This chain links TRBV3-1 (or the pseudogene TRBV3-2) with TRBJ2-5; D not resolved. CDR1 is LGHDT and CDR2 is YNNKEL in the germline V gene (reference sequence). This CDR3 comprises 13 residues. The V end was cut by 3 bases, the J end by 2 bases, with 7 bases between. The CDR3 region is CASSHLEQETQYF. CDR3 nucleotides: TGTGCCAGCAGCCACCTAGAACAAGAGACCCAGTACTTC.

CDR3 region: CASSPGTSGDTQYF. In DNA form, the CDR3 reads TGTGCCAGCAGCCCCGGGACTAGCGGTGATACGCAGTATTTT. The J gene is TRBJ2-3, the V gene TRBV3-1 (or the pseudogene TRBV3-2); TRBD2 matches 11 bases. Trimming at V came to 4 bases and at J to 6 bases, leaving 3 bases not matched to a gene. The CDR3 is 14 amino acids. The V gene's germline CDR1 is LGHDT and CDR2 YNNKEL (reference sequence).